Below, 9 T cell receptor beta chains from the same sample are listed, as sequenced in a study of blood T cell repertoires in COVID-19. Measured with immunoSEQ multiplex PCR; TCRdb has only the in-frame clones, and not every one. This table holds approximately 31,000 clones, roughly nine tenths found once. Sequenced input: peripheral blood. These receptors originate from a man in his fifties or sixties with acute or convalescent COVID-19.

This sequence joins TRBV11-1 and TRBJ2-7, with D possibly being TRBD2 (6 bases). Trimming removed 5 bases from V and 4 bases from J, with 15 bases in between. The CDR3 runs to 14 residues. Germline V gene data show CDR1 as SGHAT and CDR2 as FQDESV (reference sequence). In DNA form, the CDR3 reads TGTGCCAGCAGCCTCGGGGGACCTCCTTACGAGCAGTACTTC. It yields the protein CASSLGGPPYEQYF.

The CDR3 bases are TGTGCCACCTACTCGGGACAGGGGCGTAGTTCACCCCTCCACTTT. This encodes CATYSGQGRSSPLHF. The gene calls are TRBV28 and TRBJ1-6, with 10 nucleotides matching TRBD1. The length of the CDR3 is 15 residues. V lost 10 bases and J lost 9; bases outside the gene matches: 12. Germline V CDR1 and CDR2: MDHEN, SYDVKM.

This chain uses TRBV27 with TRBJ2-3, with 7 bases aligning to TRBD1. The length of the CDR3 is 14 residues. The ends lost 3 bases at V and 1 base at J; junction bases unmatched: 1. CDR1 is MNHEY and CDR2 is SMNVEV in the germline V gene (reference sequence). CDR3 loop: CASSFGTGTDTQYF. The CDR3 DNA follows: TGTGCCAGCAGTTTCGGGACAGGCACAGATACGCAGTATTTT.

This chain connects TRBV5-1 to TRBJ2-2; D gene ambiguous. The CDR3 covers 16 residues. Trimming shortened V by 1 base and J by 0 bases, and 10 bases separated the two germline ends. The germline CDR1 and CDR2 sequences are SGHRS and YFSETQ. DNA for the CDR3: TGCGCCAGCAGCTTGTCACCAGTATCGAACACCGGGGAGCTGTTTTTT. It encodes CASSLSPVSNTGELFF.

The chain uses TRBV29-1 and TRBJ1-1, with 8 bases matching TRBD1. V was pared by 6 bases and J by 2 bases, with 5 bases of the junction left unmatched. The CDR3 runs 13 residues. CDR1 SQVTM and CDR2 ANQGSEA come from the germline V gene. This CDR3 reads CSVHRGYNTEAFF. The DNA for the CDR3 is TGCAGCGTGCACAGGGGGTATAACACTGAAGCTTTCTTT.

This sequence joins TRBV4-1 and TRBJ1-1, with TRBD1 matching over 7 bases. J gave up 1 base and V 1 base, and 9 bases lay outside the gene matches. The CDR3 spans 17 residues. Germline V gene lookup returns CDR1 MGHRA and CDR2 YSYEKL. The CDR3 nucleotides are TGCGCCAGCAGCCAAGCAGGGGGGTCACAGGGGAACACTGAAGCTTTCTTT. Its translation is CASSQAGGSQGNTEAFF.

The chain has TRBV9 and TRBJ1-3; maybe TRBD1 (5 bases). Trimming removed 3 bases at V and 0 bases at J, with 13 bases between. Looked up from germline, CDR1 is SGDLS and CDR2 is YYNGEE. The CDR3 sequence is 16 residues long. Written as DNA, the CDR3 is TGTGCCAGCAGCGGGGGGGAGACTAGCTCTGGAAACACCATATATTTT. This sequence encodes CASSGGETSSGNTIYF. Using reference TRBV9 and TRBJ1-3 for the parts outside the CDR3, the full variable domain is DSGVTQTPKHLITATGQRVTLRCSPRSGDLSVYWYQQSLDQGLQFLIQYYNGEERAKGNILERFSAQQFPDLHSELNLSSLELGDSALYFCASSGGETSSGNTIYFGEGSWLTVV.

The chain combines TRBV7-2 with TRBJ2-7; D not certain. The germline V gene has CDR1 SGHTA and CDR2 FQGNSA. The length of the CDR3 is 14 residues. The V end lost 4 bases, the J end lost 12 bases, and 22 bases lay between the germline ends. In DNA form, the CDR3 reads TGTGCCAGCAGCTCCACATTTAGCCCCCTTTTGCCGTACTTC. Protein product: CASSSTFSPLLPYF.

CDR3 sequence: CASSRGGGVIRGTQYF. CDR3 coding DNA: TGTGCCAGCAGCCGAGGCGGGGGAGTAATTCGAGGTACGCAGTATTTT. This chain connects TRBV27 to TRBJ2-3; 7 positions agree with TRBD2. Germline CDR1 is MNHEY and CDR2 is SMNVEV (reference sequence). The CDR3 loop spans 16 amino acids. With V trimmed by 6 bases and J by 8 bases, 17 bases remained unmatched.